This is a list of T cell receptor beta chains from one sample in a study of CD8+ T cells in alopecia areata. Sequencing used immunoSEQ multiplex PCR; TCRdb keeps in-frame clones, though not all of them. Of about 200,000 clones in the sample, nearly 60% were seen once. Here the sequenced sample was CD4+ T cells sorted from blood, taken at week 24, from a patient treated with tofacitinib. The receptors shown here come from a human donor with alopecia areata. CDR3s include the opening cysteine and the closing phenylalanine or tryptophan. A D gene is named only where the DNA matches it firmly. Size is stated for part of the rows, as once, few or many counts, or as a class when the clone is expanded.

D: -
J: TRBJ2-5
V: TRBV29-1
size: -
CDR3: CSVVVHQETQYF

D: -
J: TRBJ2-7
V: TRBV20-1
size: -
CDR3: CSAISDEQYF

D: -
J: TRBJ2-6
V: TRBV29-1
size: -
CDR3: CSVELGSGANVLTF

D: -
J: TRBJ2-5
V: TRBV10-3
size: -
CDR3: CAISESRAQETQYF

D: TRBD1
J: TRBJ1-5
V: TRBV10-3
size: -
CDR3: CAISEGTVGNQPQHF

D: -
J: TRBJ1-1
V: TRBV18
size: -
CDR3: CASSPGDEAFF

D: -
J: TRBJ2-3
V: TRBV10-3
size: -
CDR3: CAISESPSADTQYF

D: TRBD1
J: TRBJ2-1
V: TRBV7-9
size: few
CDR3: CASNVPGGESYNEQFF

D: -
J: TRBJ2-7
V: TRBV27
size: -
CDR3: CASSLPRIQERIYEQYF

D: -
J: TRBJ2-7
V: TRBV2
size: few
CDR3: CASSEALMVGEQYF

D: -
J: TRBJ2-2
V: TRBV2
size: -
CDR3: CASSSSLVGELFF

D: -
J: TRBJ2-3
V: TRBV15
size: few
CDR3: CATSRGGEADTQYF

D: -
J: TRBJ2-3
V: TRBV5-4
size: -
CDR3: CASSPGNGGSTDTQYF

D: -
J: TRBJ2-6
V: TRBV4-1
size: -
CDR3: CASSQEGPGSSGANVLTF

D: -
J: TRBJ2-6
V: TRBV25-1
size: once
CDR3: CASSDGGWANVLTF

D: TRBD2
J: TRBJ2-5
V: TRBV5-4
size: -
CDR3: CASSPGGDKETQYF

D: TRBD2
J: TRBJ2-3
V: TRBV15
size: -
CDR3: CATTGGTNTDTQYF

D: -
J: TRBJ2-3
V: TRBV29-1
size: -
CDR3: CSVEKLTDTQYF

D: -
J: TRBJ1-1
V: TRBV20-1
size: once
CDR3: CRRATNTEAFF

D: -
J: TRBJ2-2
V: TRBV9
size: -
CDR3: CASSVVLGGELFF

D: TRBD2
J: TRBJ2-3
V: TRBV7-9
size: -
CDR3: CASSLTSGLAHTQYF

D: -
J: TRBJ2-5
V: TRBV7-6
size: few
CDR3: CASSLGEETQYF

D: -
J: TRBJ2-6
V: TRBV5-6
size: -
CDR3: CASSLAGGPGANVLTF

D: -
J: TRBJ2-1
V: TRBV4-1
size: few
CDR3: CASSQVNLISYNEQFF

D: -
J: TRBJ1-1
V: TRBV29-1
size: -
CDR3: CSANGNMNTEAFF

D: -
J: TRBJ2-3
V: TRBV7-2
size: -
CDR3: CASSFTRPSTDTQYF

D: -
J: TRBJ2-1
V: TRBV12-5
size: few
CDR3: CASGSSTKGGGPYNEQFF

D: -
J: TRBJ1-1
V: TRBV7-9
size: -
CDR3: CASSLKVGLNTEAFF

D: -
J: TRBJ2-7
V: TRBV29-1
size: few
CDR3: CSVRTRPGHGPDEQYF

D: TRBD2
J: TRBJ2-7
V: TRBV7-3
size: -
CDR3: CASSSAGGLDEQYF

D: -
J: TRBJ1-5
V: TRBV7-9
size: -
CDR3: CASSFDDTQPQHF

D: -
J: TRBJ1-2
V: TRBV7-2
size: few
CDR3: CASSFFAYRGYTF

D: TRBD2
J: TRBJ2-3
V: TRBV30
size: few
CDR3: CAWSPLTSGGTDTQYF

D: -
J: TRBJ1-5
V: TRBV6-6
size: -
CDR3: CASGRDSNQPQHF

D: TRBD2
J: TRBJ2-7
V: TRBV29-1
size: -
CDR3: CSVLLPGLGGVYF

D: -
J: TRBJ2-3
V: TRBV4-1
size: few
CDR3: CASSPGRQIARPNSFTTDTQYF

D: -
J: TRBJ2-2
V: TRBV5-1
size: -
CDR3: CASVPDSPNTGELFF

D: TRBD2
J: TRBJ2-3
V: TRBV5-6
size: -
CDR3: CASGLGSADTQYF

D: TRBD2
J: TRBJ2-4
V: TRBV7-9
size: -
CDR3: CASSRLAGSLAKNIQYF

D: TRBD1
J: TRBJ1-2
V: TRBV5-1
size: -
CDR3: CASSLDRGNYGYTF

D: -
J: TRBJ2-3
V: TRBV4-1
size: -
CDR3: CASSHRRDTDTQYF

D: -
J: TRBJ1-4
V: TRBV5-6
size: -
CDR3: CASSRSDGEVGEKLFF

D: TRBD1
J: TRBJ1-3
V: TRBV5-1
size: -
CDR3: CASSPIPWTGESSGNTIYF

D: -
J: TRBJ1-1
V: TRBV7-6
size: -
CDR3: CASSSARGVDHGAFF

D: TRBD2
J: TRBJ2-3
V: TRBV7-8
size: -
CDR3: CASAMGGLAGYTSTDTQYF

D: -
J: TRBJ1-2
V: TRBV7-9
size: once
CDR3: CASSLAGYGYTF

D: -
J: TRBJ1-3
V: TRBV9
size: -
CDR3: CASSVAQGPYSGNTIYF

D: -
J: TRBJ2-7
V: TRBV15
size: few
CDR3: CATSRAGGSGEQYF

D: TRBD2
J: TRBJ2-1
V: TRBV29-1
size: -
CDR3: CSARLATHNEQFF

D: -
J: TRBJ1-1
V: TRBV6-1
size: few
CDR3: CASSEWAGPNTEAFF

D: TRBD2
J: TRBJ2-7
V: TRBV30
size: once
CDR3: CACDPGSRGGNYEQYF

D: -
J: TRBJ2-7
V: TRBV4-1
size: many
CDR3: CASSQGEQSIYEQYF

D: -
J: TRBJ1-4
V: TRBV10-3
size: many
CDR3: CAISDQDRSNEKLFF

D: -
J: TRBJ2-6
V: TRBV5-6
size: few
CDR3: CASSPLSGANVLTF

D: TRBD1
J: TRBJ2-4
V: TRBV10-3
size: few
CDR3: CAISGSTGGAKNIQYF